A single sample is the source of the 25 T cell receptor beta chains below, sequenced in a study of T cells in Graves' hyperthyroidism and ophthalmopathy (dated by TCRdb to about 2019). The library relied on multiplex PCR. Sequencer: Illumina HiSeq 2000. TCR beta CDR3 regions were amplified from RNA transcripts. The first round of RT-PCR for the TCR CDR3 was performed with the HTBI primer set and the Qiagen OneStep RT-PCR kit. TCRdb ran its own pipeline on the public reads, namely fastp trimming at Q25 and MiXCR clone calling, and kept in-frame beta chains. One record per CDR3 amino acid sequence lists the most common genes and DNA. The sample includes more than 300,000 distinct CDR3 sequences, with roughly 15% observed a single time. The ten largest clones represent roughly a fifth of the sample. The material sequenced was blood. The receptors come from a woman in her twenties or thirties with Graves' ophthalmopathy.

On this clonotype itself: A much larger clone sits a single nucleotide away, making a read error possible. The DNA for the CDR3 is TGTGCCAGCAGCCCGACAGGGGCAGGTGACTACACCTTC. It yields the protein CASSPTGAGDYTF. The gene calls are TRBV3-1 and TRBJ1-2, with 8 nucleotides matching TRBD1. Trimming removed 4 bases from V and 10 bases from J; junction bases left unmatched: 8. The CDR3 sequence is 13 residues long. From germline, CDR1 is LGHDT and CDR2 YNNKEL (reference sequence). Filled out from reference TRBV3-1 and TRBJ1-2, the complete variable domain reads DTAVSQTPKYLVTQMGNDKSIKCEQNLGHDTMYWYKQDSKKFLKIMFSYNNKELIINETVPNRFSPKSPDKAHLNLHINSLELGDSAVYFCASSPTGAGDYTFGSGTRLTVV.

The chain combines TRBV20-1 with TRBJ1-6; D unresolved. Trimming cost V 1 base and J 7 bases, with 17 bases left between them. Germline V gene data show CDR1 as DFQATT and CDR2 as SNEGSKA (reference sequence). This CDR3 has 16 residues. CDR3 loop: CSARAPTKTPNSPLHF. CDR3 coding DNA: TGCAGTGCTAGAGCGCCGACCAAGACCCCGAATTCACCCCTCCACTTT.

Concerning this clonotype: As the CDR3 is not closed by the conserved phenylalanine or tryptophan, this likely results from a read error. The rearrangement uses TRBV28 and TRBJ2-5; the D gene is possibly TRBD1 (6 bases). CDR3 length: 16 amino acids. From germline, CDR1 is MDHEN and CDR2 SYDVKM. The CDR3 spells CDSSLFETGTQETQYL. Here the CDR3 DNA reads TGTGACAGCAGTTTATTTGAGACAGGAACTCAAGAGACCCAGTACTTA.

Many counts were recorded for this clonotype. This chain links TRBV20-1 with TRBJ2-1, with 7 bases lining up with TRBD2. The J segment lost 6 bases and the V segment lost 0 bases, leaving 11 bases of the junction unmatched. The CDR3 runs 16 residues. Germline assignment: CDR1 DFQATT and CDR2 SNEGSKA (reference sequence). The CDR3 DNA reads TGCAGTGCTAGAGATCCCTTCGCGGGGGAACGCAATGAGCAGTTCTTC. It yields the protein CSARDPFAGERNEQFF.

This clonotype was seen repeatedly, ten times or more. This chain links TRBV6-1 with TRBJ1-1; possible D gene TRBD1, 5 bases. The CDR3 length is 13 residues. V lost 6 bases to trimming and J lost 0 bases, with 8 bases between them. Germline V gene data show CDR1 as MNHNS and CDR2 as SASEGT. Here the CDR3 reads CASRIRVNTEAFF. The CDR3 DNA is TGTGCCAGCAGAATCAGGGTGAACACTGAAGCTTTCTTT.

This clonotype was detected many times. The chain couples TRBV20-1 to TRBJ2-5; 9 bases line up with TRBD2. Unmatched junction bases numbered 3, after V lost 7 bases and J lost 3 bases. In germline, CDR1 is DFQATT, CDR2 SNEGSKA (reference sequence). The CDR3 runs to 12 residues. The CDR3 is CSGSSGEETQYF. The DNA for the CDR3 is TGCAGTGGATCTAGCGGGGAAGAGACCCAGTACTTC.

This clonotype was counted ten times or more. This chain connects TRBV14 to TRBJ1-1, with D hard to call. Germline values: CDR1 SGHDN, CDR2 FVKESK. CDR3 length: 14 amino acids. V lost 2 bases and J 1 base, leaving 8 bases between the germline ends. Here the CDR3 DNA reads TGTGCCAGCAGCCAACGAGGTTGGAACACTGAAGCTTTCTTT. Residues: CASSQRGWNTEAFF.

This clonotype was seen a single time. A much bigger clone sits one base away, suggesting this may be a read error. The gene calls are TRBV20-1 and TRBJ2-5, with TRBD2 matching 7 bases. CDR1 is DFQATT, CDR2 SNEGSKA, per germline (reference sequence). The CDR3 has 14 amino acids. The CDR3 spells CSAHGTTLQETRYF. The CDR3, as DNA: TGCAGTGCACACGGGACTACACTACAAGAGACCCGGTACTTC.

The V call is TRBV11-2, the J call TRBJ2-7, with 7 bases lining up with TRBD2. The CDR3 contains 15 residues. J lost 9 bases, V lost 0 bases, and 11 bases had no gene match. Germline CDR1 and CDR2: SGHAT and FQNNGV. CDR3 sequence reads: CASSLDRGGLGAQYF. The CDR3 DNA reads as TGTGCCAGCAGCTTAGATCGGGGAGGGCTTGGTGCGCAGTACTTC.

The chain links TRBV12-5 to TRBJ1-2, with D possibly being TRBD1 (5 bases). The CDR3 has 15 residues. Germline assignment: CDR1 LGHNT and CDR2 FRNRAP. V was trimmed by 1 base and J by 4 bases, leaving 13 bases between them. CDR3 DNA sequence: TGTGCTAGTGGTTTGGGGGACGAGATCCCCTATGGCTACACCTTC. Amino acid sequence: CASGLGDEIPYGYTF.

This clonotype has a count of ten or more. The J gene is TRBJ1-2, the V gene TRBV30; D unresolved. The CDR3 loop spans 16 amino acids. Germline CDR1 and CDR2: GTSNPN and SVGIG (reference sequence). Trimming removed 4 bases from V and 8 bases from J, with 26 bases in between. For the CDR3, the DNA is TGTGCCTGGAACCCACAAGGGTTTTTAATGTCGGGGGGCTACACCTTC. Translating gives CAWNPQGFLMSGGYTF.

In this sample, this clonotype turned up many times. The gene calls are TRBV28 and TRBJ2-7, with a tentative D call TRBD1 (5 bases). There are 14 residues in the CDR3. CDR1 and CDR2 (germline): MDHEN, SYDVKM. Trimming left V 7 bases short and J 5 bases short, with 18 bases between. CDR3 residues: CASNTGSVAHEQYF. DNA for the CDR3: TGTGCCAGCAACACAGGAAGTGTCGCCCACGAGCAGTACTTC.

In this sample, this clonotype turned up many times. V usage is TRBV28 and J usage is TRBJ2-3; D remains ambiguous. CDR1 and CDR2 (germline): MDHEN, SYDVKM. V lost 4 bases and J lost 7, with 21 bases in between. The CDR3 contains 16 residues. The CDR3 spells CASSSPFVGIGNTQYF. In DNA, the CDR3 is TGTGCCAGCAGTTCACCCTTTGTAGGGATAGGAAATACGCAGTATTTT.

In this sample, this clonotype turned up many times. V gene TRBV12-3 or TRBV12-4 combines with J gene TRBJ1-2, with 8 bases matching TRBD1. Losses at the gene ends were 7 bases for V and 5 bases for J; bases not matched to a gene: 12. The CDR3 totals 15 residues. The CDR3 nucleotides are TGTGCCAGCACAACTAGGACAGGGATAAAATATGGCTACACCTTC. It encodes CASTTRTGIKYGYTF.

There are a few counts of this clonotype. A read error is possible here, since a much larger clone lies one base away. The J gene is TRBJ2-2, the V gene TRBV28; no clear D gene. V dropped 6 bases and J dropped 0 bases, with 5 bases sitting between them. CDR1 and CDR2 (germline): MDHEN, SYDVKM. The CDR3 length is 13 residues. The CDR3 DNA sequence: TGTGCCAGCAGGGAAACGAACACCGGGGAGCTGTTTTTT. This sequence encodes CASRETNTGELFF.

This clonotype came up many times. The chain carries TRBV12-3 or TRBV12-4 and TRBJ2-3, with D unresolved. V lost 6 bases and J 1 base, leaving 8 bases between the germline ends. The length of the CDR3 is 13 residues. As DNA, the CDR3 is TGTGCCAGCAGCCGACGTGGCACAGATACGCAGTATTTT. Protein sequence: CASSRRGTDTQYF.

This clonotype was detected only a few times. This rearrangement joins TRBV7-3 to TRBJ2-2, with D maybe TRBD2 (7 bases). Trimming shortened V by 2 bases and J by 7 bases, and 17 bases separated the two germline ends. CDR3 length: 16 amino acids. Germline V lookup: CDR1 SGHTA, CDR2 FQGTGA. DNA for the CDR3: TGTGCCAGCAGCTTACGTTCTCGGGGGGCCGGCGGGGAGCTGTTTTTT. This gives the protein CASSLRSRGAGGELFF.

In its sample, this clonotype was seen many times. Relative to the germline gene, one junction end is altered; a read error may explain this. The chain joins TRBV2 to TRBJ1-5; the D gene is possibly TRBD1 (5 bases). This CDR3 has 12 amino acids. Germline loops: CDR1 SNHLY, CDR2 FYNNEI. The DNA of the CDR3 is TGTGCCAGCAGTGAAAGGTGGGGGGACTCCAATTTT. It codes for CASSERWGDSNF.

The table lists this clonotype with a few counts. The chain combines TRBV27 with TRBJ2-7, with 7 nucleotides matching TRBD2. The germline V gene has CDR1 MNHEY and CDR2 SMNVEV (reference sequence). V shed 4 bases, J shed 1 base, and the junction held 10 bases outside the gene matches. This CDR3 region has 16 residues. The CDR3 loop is CASSYLSGEVSYEQYF. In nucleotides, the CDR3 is TGTGCCAGCAGTTACCTAAGCGGGGAGGTATCCTACGAGCAGTACTTC.

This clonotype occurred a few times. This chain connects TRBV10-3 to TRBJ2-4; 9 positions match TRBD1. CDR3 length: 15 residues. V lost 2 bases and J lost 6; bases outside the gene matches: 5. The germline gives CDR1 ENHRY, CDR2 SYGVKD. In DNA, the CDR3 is TGTGCCATCAGTGAGCCCACAGGGGGCGGAAACATTCAGTACTTC. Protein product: CAISEPTGGGNIQYF.

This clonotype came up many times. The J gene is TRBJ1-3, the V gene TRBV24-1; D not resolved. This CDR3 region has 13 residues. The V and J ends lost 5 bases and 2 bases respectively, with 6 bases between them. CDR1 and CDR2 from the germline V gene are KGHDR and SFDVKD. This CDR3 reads CATSAGPGNTIYF. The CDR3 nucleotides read TGTGCCACCAGTGCCGGCCCTGGAAACACCATATATTTT.

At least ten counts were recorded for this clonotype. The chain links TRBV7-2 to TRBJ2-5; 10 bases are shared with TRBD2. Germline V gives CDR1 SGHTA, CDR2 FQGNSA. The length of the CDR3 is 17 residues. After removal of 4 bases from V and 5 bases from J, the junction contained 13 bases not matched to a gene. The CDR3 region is CASSSGESGGARETQYF. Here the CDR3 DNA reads TGTGCCAGCAGCTCCGGAGAAAGCGGGGGGGCACGGGAGACCCAGTACTTC.

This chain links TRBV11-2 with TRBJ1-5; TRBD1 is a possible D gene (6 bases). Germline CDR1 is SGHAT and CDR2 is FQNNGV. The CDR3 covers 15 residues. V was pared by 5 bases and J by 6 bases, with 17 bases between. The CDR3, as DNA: TGTGCCAGCAGCCCCCGGACAGCCTTAGGTCAGCCCCAGCATTTT. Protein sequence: CASSPRTALGQPQHF.

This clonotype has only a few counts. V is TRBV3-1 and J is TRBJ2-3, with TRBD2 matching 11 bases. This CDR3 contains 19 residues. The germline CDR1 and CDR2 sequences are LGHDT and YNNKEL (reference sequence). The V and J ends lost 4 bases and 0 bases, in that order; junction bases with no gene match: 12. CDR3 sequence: CASSLPTSGGFRSTDTQYF. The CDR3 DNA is TGTGCCAGCAGCCTGCCTACTAGCGGGGGTTTCCGTAGCACAGATACGCAGTATTTT.

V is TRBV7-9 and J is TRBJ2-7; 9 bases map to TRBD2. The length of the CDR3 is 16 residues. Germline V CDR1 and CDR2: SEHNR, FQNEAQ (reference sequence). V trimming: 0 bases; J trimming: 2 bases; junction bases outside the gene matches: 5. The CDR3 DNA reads TGTGCCAGCAGCTTAGCGCGGGGGGGTTTCCCCTACGAGCAGTACTTC. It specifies CASSLARGGFPYEQYF.